This T cell receptor (beta chain) stems from a study of CD8 T cells in Susac syndrome. Whole-study results and caveats: CD4+ T cell repertoires in Susac syndrome exhibited no evidence of clonal expansion.

Sequencing targeted TCR beta in blood CD8+ and CD4+ T cells. Negative isolation was applied to CD8+ and CD4+ T cells, and FACS enrichment was applied to TEMRA cells. Comments on this clonotype: Its target is not known.

With random hexamers, roughly 0.45 to 1 ug RNA was reverse transcribed. MiXCR was run by TCRdb on the immunoSEQ multiplex PCR reads, yielding one entry per CDR3 protein. There are about 140,000 distinct CDR3 sequences in the sample; 85% to 95% occur only once, and approximately 0.13% lies in the top ten. The germline gives CDR1 SGHNT, CDR2 YYREEE (reference sequence). Trimming removed 3 bases from V and 5 bases from J; junction bases left unmatched: 5. The length of the CDR3 is 14 residues. The sequencing input was CD4+ T cells from PBMCs. V is TRBV5-4 and J is TRBJ2-1; 7 bases map to TRBD2. This receptor was identified in a human donor with Susac syndrome. CDR3 in amino acids: CASSSGLDDNEQFF. The DNA of the CDR3 is TGTGCCAGCAGCTCCGGACTAGACGACAATGAGCAGTTCTTC.